One and the same sample provided the 10 T cell receptor beta chains below, sequenced in a study of patients and donors after allogeneic stem cell transplantation. TCRdb reanalysed the RT-PCR reads using MiXCR and keeps one entry per CDR3 protein. The sample consists of about a million distinct CDR3 sequences, more than 15% of them appearing once. The sequencing input was blood, either unsorted or a sorted T cell fraction (not recorded which). These receptor sequences come from a human donor who was either an allogeneic HSCT recipient or a stem cell or donor lymphocyte infusion donor (not recorded which). It is not recorded whose cells these are; they may come from a transplant donor.

This clonotype was seen only a few times. The chain carries TRBV4-1 and TRBJ1-1; D is uncertain. The CDR3 contains 12 residues. V dropped 3 bases and J dropped 8 bases, with 10 bases sitting between them. The V gene's germline CDR1 is MGHRA and CDR2 YSYEKL. CDR3 residues: CASSHQSREAFF. The CDR3 DNA reads TGCGCCAGCAGCCATCAAAGCAGAGAAGCTTTCTTT.

V usage is TRBV7-9 and J usage is TRBJ2-7; 7 positions match TRBD1. The CDR3 spans 14 residues. J gave up 1 base and V 4 bases, and 4 bases lay outside the gene matches. The germline V gene encodes CDR1 SEHNR and CDR2 FQNEAQ (reference sequence). The CDR3 DNA is TGTGCCAGCAGCTCTACGGGACAGTCCTACGAGCAGTACTTC. Its translation is CASSSTGQSYEQYF.

There are a few counts of this clonotype. The chain employs TRBV20-1 and TRBJ1-2; 7 bases map to TRBD1. The CDR3 runs 12 residues. Trimming cost V 8 bases and J 8 bases; bases outside gene matches: 11. Per the germline V gene, CDR1 is DFQATT and CDR2 is SNEGSKA (reference sequence). CDR3 sequence reads: CSQGGFGGGYTF. DNA of the CDR3: TGCAGTCAGGGGGGCTTTGGGGGCGGCTACACCTTC.

There are many counts of this clonotype. The CDR3 sequence: CASSPARTYEQYF. As DNA, the CDR3 is TGCGCCAGCAGCCCGGCGAGGACCTACGAGCAGTACTTC. The gene calls are TRBV5-1 and TRBJ2-7; no definite D call. V lost 4 bases, J lost 2 bases, and 10 bases lay in between. This CDR3 has 13 amino acids. Germline lookup yields CDR1 SGHRS and CDR2 YFSETQ. The full variable domain, completed using reference TRBV5-1 and TRBJ2-7, is KAGVTQTPRYLIKTRGQQVTLSCSPISGHRSVSWYQQTPGQGLQFLFEYFSETQRNKGNFPGRFSGRQFSNSRSEMNVSTLELGDSALYLCASSPARTYEQYFGPGTRLTVT.

V is TRBV19 and J is TRBJ1-6, with 8 positions matching TRBD1. Trimming removed 3 bases from V and 8 bases from J; junction bases left unmatched: 6. This CDR3 comprises 15 residues. Looked up from germline, CDR1 is LNHDA and CDR2 is SQIVND (reference sequence). The CDR3 is CASSMNRGDDSPLHF. The CDR3 DNA follows: TGTGCCAGTAGTATGAACAGGGGGGATGATTCACCCCTCCACTTT.

This clonotype was detected only a few times. The V call is TRBV27, the J call TRBJ2-2; 9 nucleotides align to TRBD1. This CDR3 region has 15 residues. The junction had 9 bases not matched to a gene; V was cut back by 6 bases and J by 7 bases. Germline-derived CDR1 and CDR2 are MNHEY and SMNVEV (reference sequence). The CDR3 loop reads CASSLDTGGVGELFF. The CDR3 DNA is TGTGCCAGCAGCCTAGATACAGGGGGCGTCGGGGAGCTGTTTTTT.

This clonotype was seen a few times. V and J are TRBV6-2 or TRBV6-3 and TRBJ1-1; D not certain. Germline V gene data show CDR1 as MNHEY and CDR2 as SVGEGT. Trimming removed 11 bases at V and 5 bases at J, with 12 bases between. The CDR3 sequence is 11 residues long. The CDR3 nucleotides read TGTGCCCTCCAGGCGTGGACTGAAGCTTTCTTT. Translated: CALQAWTEAFF.

This clonotype was seen many times. The rearrangement joins TRBV12-3 or TRBV12-4 to TRBJ1-2, with TRBD1 matching over 7 bases. This CDR3 has 14 residues. V gave up 4 bases and J gave up 4 bases; unmatched junction bases: 6. CDR3 bases: TGTGCCAGCAGTTCGACAGGGAGAGGCTATGGCTACACCTTC. Protein: CASSSTGRGYGYTF.

This clonotype occurred a few times. This chain uses TRBV6-5 with TRBJ1-2, with no clear D. V shed 2 bases and J shed 6 bases, with 10 bases lying between them. Germline CDR1 is MNHEY and CDR2 is SVGAGI. CDR3 length: 13 residues. The CDR3: CASSYRESNGYTF. CDR3 sequence (DNA): TGTGCCAGCAGTTACAGGGAGAGTAATGGCTACACCTTC.

This clonotype occurred a few times. The V and J genes are TRBV4-2 and TRBJ2-7, with D possibly TRBD1 on 5 matching bases. Germline lookup yields CDR1 LGHNA and CDR2 YNFKEQ. V was pared by 0 bases and J by 5 bases, with 8 bases between. The CDR3 contains 13 residues. Here the CDR3 reads CASSQEGEHEQYF. In DNA, the CDR3 is TGTGCCAGCAGCCAAGAAGGGGAACACGAGCAGTACTTC.